These T cell receptor beta chains were read from a single sample in a study of blood T cells in healthy people across ages. MiXCR, applied by TCRdb to the 5' RACE reads, yields one record per CDR3 protein. The data contain 800,000 to 950,000 distinct CDR3 sequences, about 29% of them singletons. The same sample was also used in a study of T cells of mothers and their children.

The sample was blood. These receptors all come from a woman aged 40 to 49 in good health. The CDR3 runs from the conserved cysteine through the conserved F or W. The order of the fields is J gene, V gene, clone size, D gene, CDR3 protein, CDR3 DNA. A D gene is named only where the DNA matches it firmly. Clone size is not always given. Where it is, it says once, few, many or a class for expanded clones.

j_gene: TRBJ2-7
v_gene: TRBV24-1
abundance: NA
d_gene: TRBD1
CDR3aa: CATSHHPISRDRLTYEQYF
CDR3nt: TGTGCCACCAGCCACCACCCAATATCCAGGGACAGACTAACCTACGAGCAGTACTTC

j_gene: TRBJ1-6
v_gene: TRBV5-6
abundance: few
d_gene: NA
CDR3aa: CASSLDWGSGSPLHF
CDR3nt: TGTGCCAGCAGCTTGGATTGGGGTTCGGGTTCACCCCTCCACTTT

j_gene: TRBJ1-4
v_gene: TRBV12-3/TRBV12-4
abundance: many
d_gene: NA
CDR3aa: CASSLSGVDEKLFF
CDR3nt: TGTGCCAGCAGTTTATCTGGGGTTGATGAAAAACTGTTTTTT

j_gene: TRBJ2-4
v_gene: TRBV4-3
abundance: NA
d_gene: TRBD2
CDR3aa: CASASIAGSSYGQYF
CDR3nt: TGCGCCAGCGCTTCCATAGCGGGCTCCTCCTACGGGCAGTACTTC

j_gene: TRBJ1-6
v_gene: TRBV29-1
abundance: many
d_gene: TRBD1
CDR3aa: CSARTGPNSPLHF
CDR3nt: TGCAGCGCCCGGACAGGGCCTAATTCACCCCTCCACTTT

j_gene: TRBJ2-1
v_gene: TRBV6-6
abundance: many
d_gene: NA
CDR3aa: CASSYSDGAYNEQFF
CDR3nt: TGTGCCAGCAGTTACTCGGACGGGGCCTACAATGAGCAGTTCTTC

j_gene: TRBJ2-7
v_gene: TRBV20-1
abundance: many
d_gene: NA
CDR3aa: CSARDTVGTYEQYF
CDR3nt: TGCAGTGCTAGAGATACGGTGGGGACCTACGAGCAGTACTTC

j_gene: TRBJ2-3
v_gene: TRBV12-3/TRBV12-4
abundance: many
d_gene: NA
CDR3aa: CASSLSGQTDTQYF
CDR3nt: TGTGCCAGCAGTTTATCCGGACAGACAGATACGCAGTATTTT

j_gene: TRBJ2-1
v_gene: TRBV7-2
abundance: few
d_gene: NA
CDR3aa: CASSALRNNEQFF
CDR3nt: TGTGCCAGCAGCGCCTTAAGGAACAATGAGCAGTTCTTC

j_gene: TRBJ1-2
v_gene: TRBV28
abundance: few
d_gene: TRBD1
CDR3aa: CASSLSGQGVRGYTF
CDR3nt: TGTGCCAGCAGTTTAAGCGGACAGGGGGTACGAGGCTACACCTTC

j_gene: TRBJ2-7
v_gene: TRBV18
abundance: NA
d_gene: NA
CDR3aa: CASSPLPGHSQYEQYF
CDR3nt: TGTGCCAGCTCCCCACTCCCGGGACATTCCCAATACGAGCAGTACTTC

j_gene: TRBJ1-2
v_gene: TRBV28
abundance: NA
d_gene: NA
CDR3aa: CASSPPITLGGYTF
CDR3nt: TGTGCCAGCAGTCCCCCGATTACCTTGGGCGGCTACACCTTC

j_gene: TRBJ2-1
v_gene: TRBV7-9
abundance: NA
d_gene: TRBD2
CDR3aa: CASSYPKVGGGDGEQFF
CDR3nt: TGTGCCAGCAGCTACCCCAAAGTCGGGGGGGGTGATGGTGAGCAGTTCTTC

j_gene: TRBJ1-1
v_gene: TRBV6-6
abundance: NA
d_gene: NA
CDR3aa: CASSPNRHLGAFF
CDR3nt: TGTGCCAGCAGCCCCAACAGGCATTTGGGAGCTTTCTTT

j_gene: TRBJ1-1
v_gene: TRBV28
abundance: NA
d_gene: NA
CDR3aa: CASSLGAQRTEAFF
CDR3nt: TGTGCCAGCAGTTTAGGGGCCCAACGTACTGAAGCTTTCTTT

j_gene: TRBJ2-3
v_gene: TRBV5-1
abundance: NA
d_gene: TRBD2
CDR3aa: CASSLVTGGALDTQYF
CDR3nt: TGCGCCAGCAGCTTGGTAACCGGGGGGGCCTTAGATACGCAGTATTTT

j_gene: TRBJ1-5
v_gene: TRBV14
abundance: NA
d_gene: NA
CDR3aa: CASTPGGINQPRHF
CDR3nt: TGTGCCAGCACCCCCGGTGGGATTAATCAGCCCCGGCATTTT

j_gene: TRBJ1-1
v_gene: TRBV6-2/TRBV6-3
abundance: few
d_gene: NA
CDR3aa: CASSYRVNTEAFF
CDR3nt: TGTGCCAGCAGCTACAGGGTTAACACTGAAGCTTTCTTT

j_gene: TRBJ1-2
v_gene: TRBV20-1
abundance: many
d_gene: NA
CDR3aa: CSAPLPYGYTF
CDR3nt: TGCAGTGCACCCCTTCCTTATGGCTACACCTTC

j_gene: TRBJ2-7
v_gene: TRBV12-3/TRBV12-4
abundance: few
d_gene: TRBD1
CDR3aa: CAGSRQGSLNEQYF
CDR3nt: TGTGCCGGCAGCCGACAGGGAAGTCTGAACGAGCAGTACTTC

j_gene: TRBJ2-4
v_gene: TRBV28
abundance: many
d_gene: NA
CDR3aa: CASSLSAGGGFGNIQYF
CDR3nt: TGTGCCAGCAGTTTATCCGCAGGAGGGGGGTTTGGAAACATTCAGTACTTC

j_gene: TRBJ1-5
v_gene: TRBV7-8
abundance: few
d_gene: NA
CDR3aa: CASSTSDGINQPQHF
CDR3nt: TGTGCCAGCAGCACCTCGGACGGAATCAATCAGCCCCAGCATTTT

j_gene: TRBJ1-4
v_gene: TRBV5-1
abundance: NA
d_gene: NA
CDR3aa: CASTQGGNEKLFF
CDR3nt: TGCGCCAGCACTCAGGGAGGCAATGAAAAACTGTTTTTT

j_gene: TRBJ2-1
v_gene: TRBV25-1
abundance: NA
d_gene: TRBD2
CDR3aa: CASSESGLANEQFF
CDR3nt: TGTGCCAGCAGTGAATCCGGACTAGCCAATGAGCAGTTCTTC

j_gene: TRBJ1-4
v_gene: TRBV7-2
abundance: once
d_gene: NA
CDR3aa: CASSLAPGPTNEKLFF
CDR3nt: TGTGCCAGCAGCTTAGCTCCAGGACCAACTAATGAAAAACTGTTTTTT

j_gene: TRBJ2-1
v_gene: TRBV10-3
abundance: NA
d_gene: NA
CDR3aa: CAISERMEQFF
CDR3nt: TGTGCCATCAGTGAAAGGATGGAGCAGTTCTTC

j_gene: TRBJ1-4
v_gene: TRBV5-1
abundance: few
d_gene: TRBD1
CDR3aa: CASSPGGGQGAKLFF
CDR3nt: TGCGCCAGCAGCCCCGGAGGGGGACAGGGTGCGAAACTGTTTTTT

j_gene: TRBJ2-4
v_gene: TRBV7-8
abundance: few
d_gene: NA
CDR3aa: CASSLAGRRGQNIQYF
CDR3nt: TGTGCCAGCAGCTTAGCGGGCAGAAGGGGCCAAAACATTCAGTACTTC